This entry lists 10 T cell receptor beta chains sequenced from one sample in a study of cytomegalovirus exposure and HLA in healthy donors. Both 60 Vbeta primers and 13 Jbeta primers went into the PCR. This table comes from immunoSEQ multiplex PCR, and its TCRdb copy is limited to in-frame clones, with some not included. The sample has over 150,000 clones, roughly 77% seen once. Sequencing input: PBMCs. The receptors derive from a woman aged 40 to 55 in good health and CMV-seropositive.

The chain carries TRBV19 and TRBJ2-5, with 7 bases fitting TRBD2. CDR3 length: 13 residues. Per germline, CDR1 LNHDA and CDR2 SQIVND (reference sequence). V lost 7 bases, J lost 4 bases, and 6 bases stayed unmatched. In DNA form, the CDR3 reads TGTGCCAGTAACAATGGGAGGGCAGAGACCCAGTACTTC. It specifies CASNNGRAETQYF.

This chain uses TRBV19 with TRBJ1-6, with D tentatively TRBD1 (5 bases). Trimming took off 6 bases at V and 7 bases at J, with 10 bases between the two ends. Germline assignment: CDR1 LNHDA and CDR2 SQIVND (reference sequence). This CDR3 comprises 13 residues. Here the CDR3 DNA reads TGTGCCAGTAGCCTGACAGCGAATTCACCCCTCCACTTT. It is translated as CASSLTANSPLHF. The whole variable domain, filled in from reference TRBV19 and TRBJ1-6, reads DGGITQSPKYLFRKEGQNVTLSCEQNLNHDAMYWYRQDPGQGLRLIYYSQIVNDFQKGDIAEGYSVSREKKESFPLTVTSAQKNPTAFYLCASSLTANSPLHFGNGTRLTVT.

The chain couples TRBV27 to TRBJ2-7, with D possibly matching TRBD1 (6 bases). V dropped 3 bases and J dropped 1 base, with 7 bases sitting between them. Looked up from germline, CDR1 is MNHEY and CDR2 is SMNVEV (reference sequence). This CDR3 contains 13 residues. The CDR3 nucleotides are TGTGCCAGCAGTTTCCAGGGGTCCTACGAGCAGTACTTC. Translated, it gives CASSFQGSYEQYF.

The V and J genes are TRBV5-4 and TRBJ1-2; no reliable D call. CDR3 length: 12 amino acids. The germline CDR1 and CDR2 sequences are SGHNT and YYREEE (reference sequence). Trimming removed 6 bases from V and 4 bases from J, with 10 bases in between. The CDR3 loop is CASTAGSYGYTF. The CDR3 coding sequence is TGTGCCAGCACCGCGGGAAGCTATGGCTACACCTTC.

This chain connects TRBV7-2 to TRBJ2-1, with 7 nucleotides matching TRBD2. Germline V gene lookup returns CDR1 SGHTA and CDR2 FQGNSA. CDR3 size: 15 residues. V shed 6 bases and J 0 bases; nucleotides not matched to a gene: 5. The CDR3 DNA sequence: TGTGCCAGCAGTCCACCTAGCGGCTCCTACAATGAGCAGTTCTTC. Encoded protein: CASSPPSGSYNEQFF. Based on the CDR3 plus reference TRBV7-2 and TRBJ2-1, the full variable domain is GAGVSQSPSNKVTEKGKDVELRCDPISGHTALYWYRQSLGQGLEFLIYFQGNSAPDKSGLPSDRFSAERTGGSVSTLTIQRTQQEDSAVYLCASSPPSGSYNEQFFGPGTRLTVL.

The chain joins TRBV6-5 to TRBJ2-5; D unclear. The J call may be wrong; the DNA end is better matched by TRBJ2-7. The CDR3 is 13 residues long. Germline CDR1 and CDR2: MNHEY and SVGAGI. CDR3 sequence: CASSYDSRYEQYF. CDR3 coding DNA: TGTGCCAGCAGTTACGACTCTAGGTACGAGCAGTACTTC.

This chain joins TRBV20-1 and TRBJ2-3; D is unclear. The CDR3 loop spans 11 amino acids. Looked up from germline, CDR1 is DFQATT and CDR2 is SNEGSKA (reference sequence). V lost 7 bases and J 5 bases, leaving 10 bases between the germline ends. The CDR3 region is CSVAPGDTQYF. The DNA of the CDR3 is TGCAGTGTTGCACCAGGAGATACGCAGTATTTT.

This chain joins TRBV29-1 and TRBJ2-7; TRBD2 might be the D (6 bases). With 6 bases removed from V and 0 bases from J, the gap between germline ends came to 12 bases. Germline CDR1 SQVTM, CDR2 ANQGSEA. CDR3 length equals 13 residues. CDR3 amino acids: CSVSLALSYEQYF. CDR3 DNA: TGCAGCGTCTCGCTAGCGCTCTCCTACGAGCAGTACTTC.

Written as DNA, the CDR3 is TGCGCCAGCAGCTTGACTCTCTTAGCGAATTACAATGAGCAGTTCTTC. Translated: CASSLTLLANYNEQFF. The chain carries TRBV5-1 and TRBJ2-1; D perhaps matches TRBD2 (5 bases). Germline V CDR1 and CDR2: SGHRS, YFSETQ. Trimming removed 1 base from V and 4 bases from J, with 15 bases in between. This CDR3 contains 16 residues. The variable domain in full, completed from reference TRBV5-1 and TRBJ2-1, reads KAGVTQTPRYLIKTRGQQVTLSCSPISGHRSVSWYQQTPGQGLQFLFEYFSETQRNKGNFPGRFSGRQFSNSRSEMNVSTLELGDSALYLCASSLTLLANYNEQFFGPGTRLTVL.

The V gene is TRBV30, the J gene TRBJ2-7; TRBD2 is a possible D gene (5 bases). The CDR3 is 13 amino acids. The V gene lost 2 bases and the J gene lost 0 bases, with 8 bases spanning the gap. Germline-derived CDR1 and CDR2 are GTSNPN and SVGIG (reference sequence). CDR3 DNA: TGTGCCTGGAGTCCGGGGTCCTCCTACGAGCAGTACTTC. It translates to CAWSPGSSYEQYF.